The next 30 T cell receptor beta chains were all read from a single sample in a study of T cell responses to AZD1222 COVID-19 vaccine. Assay: immunoSEQ multiplex PCR; the TCRdb copy retains only in-frame clones and omits some. The sample includes 130,000 to 150,000 clones, roughly 89% of them seen just once. The specimen was peripheral blood, collected on day 0 of AZD1222 vaccination. These TCRs come from an adult in good health.

The chain couples TRBV7-3 to TRBJ2-7; 7 nucleotides line up with TRBD2. This CDR3 has 14 amino acids. The germline V gene encodes CDR1 SGHTA and CDR2 FQGTGA. Unmatched junction bases numbered 6, after V lost 5 bases and J lost 2 bases. The CDR3 DNA reads TGTGCCAGCAGCCCCTTGGGGGGGGCCTACGAGCAGTACTTC. Translation: CASSPLGGAYEQYF. The entire variable domain, with the rest obtained from reference TRBV7-3 and TRBJ2-7, is as follows: GAGVSQTPSNKVTEKGKYVELRCDPISGHTALYWYRQSLGQGPEFLIYFQGTGAADDSGLPNDRFFAVRPEGSVSTLKIQRTERGDSAVYLCASSPLGGAYEQYFGPGTRLTVT.

The chain's CDR3 is CASSLGQAGVEQFF. The CDR3 bases are TGTGCCAGCAGCCTCGGACAGGCCGGCGTTGAGCAGTTCTTC. This rearrangement joins TRBV3-1 (or the pseudogene TRBV3-2) to TRBJ2-1; 7 nucleotides agree with TRBD1. Trimming took 4 bases from V and 9 from J; bases not matched to a gene: 9. This CDR3 has 14 amino acids. Germline values: CDR1 LGHDT, CDR2 YNNKEL (reference sequence).

The chain has TRBV29-1 and TRBJ2-7, with D perhaps given as TRBD1 or TRBD2 (5 bases each). The ends were cut back, 5 bases at V and 6 bases at J, with 11 bases in the middle. The CDR3 has 11 residues. Looked up from germline, CDR1 is SQVTM and CDR2 is ANQGSEA. The CDR3 DNA sequence: TGCAGCGTTTTGGTCGGGGCCGAGCAGTACTTC. Amino acid sequence: CSVLVGAEQYF.

This clone has only one observation. The chain has TRBV7-6 and TRBJ1-4, with 7 bases aligning to TRBD1. CDR3 size: 12 residues. V was pared by 5 bases and J by 13 bases, with 7 bases of the junction left unmatched. Germline CDR1 is SGHVS and CDR2 is FNYEAQ. The CDR3, as DNA: TGTGCCAGCAGCCAGGGGGGGGGAGGACTGTTTTTT. This encodes CASSQGGGGLFF.

The CDR3 is CASSYGRGADTQYF. CDR3 DNA sequence: TGTGCCAGCAGTTATGGCAGGGGCGCAGATACGCAGTATTTT. The chain joins TRBV6-6 to TRBJ2-3; tentative D call: TRBD1 (6 bases). Germline CDR1 MNHNY, CDR2 SVGAGI (reference sequence). V was shortened by 3 bases and J by 4 bases, with 11 bases between the two germline ends. The CDR3 sequence is 14 residues long.

The chain employs TRBV29-1 and TRBJ1-1, with TRBD1 as a possible D gene (5 bases). Trimming shortened V by 6 bases and J by 0 bases, and 14 bases separated the two germline ends. This CDR3 comprises 14 residues. Germline V gene data show CDR1 as SQVTM and CDR2 as ANQGSEA. CDR3 loop: CSVGWNRMNTEAFF. Written as DNA, the CDR3 is TGCAGCGTGGGGTGGAACAGGATGAACACTGAAGCTTTCTTT. Combining the CDR3 with reference TRBV29-1 and TRBJ1-1 gives the whole variable domain SAVISQKPSRDICQRGTSLTIQCQVDSQVTMMFWYRQQPGQSLTLIATANQGSEATYESGFVIDKFPISRPNLTFSTLTVSNMSPEDSSIYLCSVGWNRMNTEAFFGQGTRLTVV.

The CDR3 coding sequence is TGCGCCAGCAGCCAAGCTACAGGGGGTGTGTCACCCCTCCACTTT. This sequence encodes CASSQATGGVSPLHF. The chain is built from TRBV4-3 and TRBJ1-6, with TRBD1 matching over 8 bases. V lost 1 base, J lost 10 bases, and 6 bases stayed unmatched. This CDR3 contains 15 residues. The germline CDR1 and CDR2 sequences are LGHNA and YSLEER.

With respect to this clone: An end of the junction does not agree with germline; a read error may underlie this. This chain joins TRBV7-7 and TRBJ2-5, with 7 bases identical to TRBD1. Per germline, CDR1 SSHAT and CDR2 FNYEAQ (reference sequence). The CDR3 has 15 residues. CDR3 residues: CASSSSGTDQETQYF. CDR3 bases: TGTGCTAGCAGCTCGTCCGGGACAGACCAAGAGACCCAGTACTTC.

The rearrangement joins TRBV4-3 to TRBJ1-4, with D tentatively TRBD1 (6 bases). The germline V gene encodes CDR1 LGHNA and CDR2 YSLEER. V shed 0 bases and J shed 5 bases, with 10 bases lying between them. The CDR3 covers 15 residues. The CDR3 DNA follows: TGCGCCAGCAGCCAAGATACAGGGTGGAATGAAAAACTGTTTTTT. It translates to CASSQDTGWNEKLFF.

This clone was observed a few times. The gene calls are TRBV4-3 and TRBJ1-2; a weak D match, TRBD1 (5 bases). The CDR3 has 15 amino acids. The V gene lost 0 bases and the J gene lost 4 bases, with 12 bases spanning the gap. The germline V gene has CDR1 LGHNA and CDR2 YSLEER. CDR3 coding DNA: TGCGCCAGCAGCCAAGAGGGGGAGGGAAGCTATGGCTACACCTTC. The encoded protein is CASSQEGEGSYGYTF.

This chain uses TRBV6-5 with TRBJ1-6, with D possibly TRBD1 on 5 matching bases. Germline values: CDR1 MNHEY, CDR2 SVGAGI. The CDR3 is 14 amino acids. With 0 bases removed from V and 12 bases from J, the gap between germline ends came to 12 bases. CDR3 in DNA: TGTGCCAGCAGTTACTCCGGGACCGGGAAACCCCTCCACTTT. Translating it yields CASSYSGTGKPLHF.

The chain joins TRBV3-1 (or the pseudogene TRBV3-2) to TRBJ2-5; 8 nucleotides line up with TRBD2. Unmatched junction bases numbered 5, after V lost 0 bases and J lost 5 bases. In germline, CDR1 is LGHDT, CDR2 YNNKEL (reference sequence). The CDR3 has 15 amino acids. The CDR3 sequence: CASSQDPTSDETQYF. In nucleotides, the CDR3 is TGTGCCAGCAGCCAAGATCCGACTAGCGATGAGACCCAGTACTTC.

The sample holds one count of this clone. CDR3 in amino acids: CASSKARITDTQYF. The DNA of the CDR3 is TGTGCCAGCTCGAAGGCTAGGATTACAGATACGCAGTATTTT. The chain couples TRBV6-5 to TRBJ2-3, with no clear D. The V gene lost 8 bases and the J gene lost 3 bases, with 15 bases spanning the gap. The CDR3 length is 14 residues. Germline CDR1 is MNHEY and CDR2 is SVGAGI.

This clone has only one observation. The CDR3 sequence is CASSLALAGNQPQHF. Here the CDR3 DNA reads TGTGCCAGCAGCTTAGCGCTGGCAGGCAATCAGCCCCAGCATTTT. The chain links TRBV7-2 to TRBJ1-5; D gene ambiguous. Trimming shortened V by 0 bases and J by 2 bases, and 8 bases separated the two germline ends. From germline, CDR1 is SGHTA and CDR2 FQGNSA. This CDR3 spans 15 amino acids.

J is TRBJ1-3 and V is TRBV7-2; D gene uncertain. The CDR3 totals 14 residues. Germline CDR1 and CDR2: SGHTA and FQGNSA. V was cut by 2 bases and J by 0 bases, with 5 bases left in between. DNA for the CDR3: TGTGCCAGCAGCTTACAGAGCTCTGGAAACACCATATATTTT. Amino acid sequence: CASSLQSSGNTIYF.

This chain links TRBV7-2 with TRBJ2-1; D uncertain. Germline lookup yields CDR1 SGHTA and CDR2 FQGNSA. This CDR3 contains 13 residues. Trimming removed 4 bases from V and 0 bases from J, with 4 bases in between. The CDR3 nucleotides read TGTGCCAGCAGCTCCCTCTCCTACAATGAGCAGTTCTTC. Translation gives CASSSLSYNEQFF.

This clone is a singleton in its sample. The rearrangement joins TRBV7-2 to TRBJ2-1; 10 bases match TRBD2. V trimming: 5 bases; J trimming: 14 bases; junction bases outside the gene matches: 18. Germline CDR1 is SGHTA and CDR2 is FQGNSA. The CDR3 totals 16 residues. CDR3 nucleotides: TGTGCCAGCAGCCTAGAAAGGCTAGCGGGAGTACACACGGAGTTCTTC. Its protein is CASSLERLAGVHTEFF.

This chain joins TRBV6-5 and TRBJ1-4, with D uncertain. From germline, CDR1 is MNHEY and CDR2 SVGAGI. The length of the CDR3 is 11 residues. V lost 0 bases to trimming and J lost 10 bases, with 3 bases between them. The CDR3 DNA follows: TGTGCCAGCAGTTACTCGGGAAAACTGTTTTTT. It translates to CASSYSGKLFF.

The chain uses TRBV28 and TRBJ1-5, with unresolved D. This CDR3 spans 15 amino acids. Germline values: CDR1 MDHEN, CDR2 SYDVKM. The V end lost 2 bases, the J end lost 0 bases, and 8 bases lay between the germline ends. The CDR3 loop reads CASSLGAFSNQPQHF. The CDR3 nucleotides read TGTGCCAGCAGTTTAGGAGCCTTTAGCAATCAGCCCCAGCATTTT.

V usage is TRBV9 and J usage is TRBJ1-2, with unresolved D. Germline values: CDR1 SGDLS, CDR2 YYNGEE. The CDR3 spans 14 residues. The V and J ends lost 4 bases and 3 bases respectively, with 13 bases between them. CDR3 nucleotide sequence: TGTGCCAGCAGCTCGACCGGCCGCCACTATGGCTACACCTTC. Its translation is CASSSTGRHYGYTF.

This clone was observed a few times. The rearrangement links TRBV5-4 to TRBJ1-3; maybe TRBD1 (5 bases). From germline, CDR1 is SGHNT and CDR2 YYREEE (reference sequence). V lost 4 bases and J lost 4, with 9 bases in between. This CDR3 is built from 13 residues. CDR3 nucleotides: TGTGCCAGCAGCATGGGGGGGGGAAACACCATATATTTT. Protein sequence: CASSMGGGNTIYF.

The chain employs TRBV15 and TRBJ2-7, with D unclear. Germline V gives CDR1 LNHNV, CDR2 YYDKDF (reference sequence). V lost 0 bases and J lost 2, with 11 bases in between. This CDR3 has 15 residues. The CDR3 loop reads CATSRERAVTYEQYF. CDR3 nucleotides: TGTGCCACCAGCAGAGAACGCGCCGTAACCTACGAGCAGTACTTC.

The gene calls are TRBV7-2 and TRBJ2-1; unclear D gene. Germline V lookup: CDR1 SGHTA, CDR2 FQGNSA. The CDR3 is 13 amino acids. V lost 1 base and J 0 bases, leaving 1 base between the germline ends. This chain's CDR3 is CASSLGSYNEQFF. CDR3 coding DNA: TGTGCCAGCAGCTTAGGCTCCTACAATGAGCAGTTCTTC.

The rearrangement joins TRBV6-2 or TRBV6-3 to TRBJ1-5; D is unresolved. The CDR3 sequence is 13 residues long. The V end lost 2 bases, the J end lost 4 bases, and 6 bases lay between the germline ends. Germline V gives CDR1 MNHEY, CDR2 SVGEGT. CDR3 DNA sequence: TGTGCCAGCAGTTACATGGAAAATCAGCCCCAGCATTTT. Protein: CASSYMENQPQHF.

V and J are TRBV7-2 and TRBJ1-4; D is unclear. CDR1 and CDR2 (germline): SGHTA, FQGNSA. V lost 2 bases to trimming and J lost 0 bases, with 10 bases between them. The CDR3 sequence is 16 residues long. CDR3 region: CASSLSHPTTNEKLFF. The CDR3 DNA follows: TGTGCCAGCAGCTTATCCCATCCCACAACTAATGAAAAACTGTTTTTT.

The rearrangement uses TRBV6-5 and TRBJ1-2, with 9 bases aligning to TRBD1. CDR3 length: 14 residues. Losses at the gene ends were 6 bases for V and 3 bases for J; bases not matched to a gene: 5. Germline V CDR1 and CDR2: MNHEY, SVGAGI. The CDR3 nucleotides read TGTGCCAGCAGAAAGGGACAGGGCGACTATGGCTACACCTTC. It encodes CASRKGQGDYGYTF.

The chain uses TRBV27 and TRBJ2-3; D could derive from TRBD1 or TRBD2 (5 bases each). The CDR3 consists of 15 residues. Germline lookup yields CDR1 MNHEY and CDR2 SMNVEV (reference sequence). Deletions cut 5 bases from V and 6 bases from J, with 18 bases between. CDR3 loop: CASSMGNAGADTQYF. CDR3 in DNA: TGTGCCAGCAGTATGGGTAATGCCGGGGCGGATACGCAGTATTTT.

The chain joins TRBV7-2 to TRBJ1-5; maybe TRBD1 (6 bases). V shed 5 bases and J shed 7 bases, with 15 bases lying between them. CDR1 and CDR2 from the germline V gene are SGHTA and FQGNSA. The CDR3 has 14 residues. The CDR3 here is CASSLMGADQPQHF. CDR3 sequence (DNA): TGTGCCAGCAGCCTAATGGGGGCGGACCAGCCCCAGCATTTT.

The V and J genes are TRBV18 and TRBJ1-2, with D tentatively TRBD1 (5 bases). Trimming took 4 bases from V and 2 from J, leaving 17 bases between them. CDR3 length: 16 amino acids. Germline-derived CDR1 and CDR2 are KGHSH and LQKENI. CDR3 sequence (DNA): TGTGCCAGCTCACGGGTAAGCCCAGGGACCAACTATGGCTACACCTTC. Its protein is CASSRVSPGTNYGYTF.

V and J are TRBV2 and TRBJ2-2, with a tentative D call TRBD2 (6 bases). V lost 11 bases and J 2 bases, leaving 12 bases between the germline ends. The CDR3 covers 13 residues. From germline, CDR1 is SNHLY and CDR2 FYNNEI. The chain's CDR3 is CAVRDSNTGELFF. CDR3 DNA sequence: TGTGCCGTCCGGGACTCCAACACCGGGGAGCTGTTTTTT.